Listed here are 26 T cell receptor beta chains from one sample, sequenced in a study of PD-1 blockade in classical Hodgkin lymphoma. Time point given: cycle 4 day 1 (C4D1), after five to seven weeks of nivolumab. All trial patients relapsed after autologous stem cell transplantation. Method: immunoSEQ multiplex PCR; TCRdb's copy keeps in-frame clones and lacks some. The profile covers 43,000 or so clones, with 78% appearing a single time and over 35% taken by the ten largest. This specimen was peripheral blood mononuclear cells (PBMCs), taken before the fourth cycle of nivolumab. All receptors derive from a human donor with classical Hodgkin lymphoma.

The chain carries TRBV7-9 and TRBJ1-2; D is uncertain. The V gene lost 0 bases and the J gene lost 4 bases, with 18 bases spanning the gap. This CDR3 region has 17 residues. Germline-derived CDR1 and CDR2 are SEHNR and FQNEAQ (reference sequence). CDR3 in DNA: TGTGCCAGCAGCTTAGCCTCACCTCGACATAACCTCTATGGCTACACCTTC. Encoded protein: CASSLASPRHNLYGYTF.

The chain has TRBV4-1 and TRBJ2-1; 7 nucleotides line up with TRBD2. Unmatched junction bases numbered 8, after V lost 0 bases and J lost 0 bases. The germline V gene has CDR1 MGHRA and CDR2 YSYEKL. The CDR3 length is 18 residues. The CDR3 loop reads CASSQDPGTTSSYNEQFF. The DNA of the CDR3 is TGCGCCAGCAGCCAAGATCCGGGGACTACCAGCTCCTACAATGAGCAGTTCTTC.

This clone occurred a few times. The gene calls are TRBV6-1 and TRBJ2-3; a weak D match, TRBD1 (6 bases). The ends were cut back, 8 bases at V and 5 bases at J, with 20 bases in the middle. Looked up from germline, CDR1 is MNHNS and CDR2 is SASEGT. The CDR3 totals 15 residues. CDR3 sequence reads: CASYSGYRAKDTQYF. Here the CDR3 DNA reads TGTGCCAGCTATTCTGGTTACAGGGCAAAAGATACGCAGTATTTT.

The rearrangement joins TRBV5-1 to TRBJ1-5, with D uncertain. Germline values: CDR1 SGHRS, CDR2 YFSETQ. The V and J ends lost 2 bases and 5 bases respectively, with 11 bases between them. The CDR3 extends over 14 amino acids. CDR3 bases: TGCGCCAGCAGCTTAGGAACATTCGATCAGCCCCAGCATTTT. Translation: CASSLGTFDQPQHF.

This clone was recorded once. The rearrangement links TRBV5-8 to TRBJ1-5, with 10 bases that match TRBD1. V shed 1 base and J 4 bases; nucleotides not matched to a gene: 5. The CDR3 is 16 residues long. Germline V lookup: CDR1 SGHTS, CDR2 YDEGEE. The CDR3 loop reads CASSLTGQGTNQPQHF. In nucleotides, the CDR3 is TGTGCCAGCAGCTTGACGGGACAGGGGACTAATCAGCCCCAGCATTTT.

The rearrangement links TRBV11-2 to TRBJ1-4; possibly TRBD1 for D (6 bases). Deletions cut 6 bases from V and 3 bases from J, with 8 bases between. CDR3 length equals 13 residues. Germline V lookup: CDR1 SGHAT, CDR2 FQNNGV. As DNA, the CDR3 is TGTGCCAGCAGAAAGGGGGCTAATGAAAAACTGTTTTTT. Protein sequence: CASRKGANEKLFF.

The chain recombines TRBV6-5 with TRBJ2-1, with D possibly matching TRBD2 (5 bases). This CDR3 is 14 amino acids long. Germline V CDR1 and CDR2: MNHEY, SVGAGI. V lost 6 bases and J 6 bases, leaving 15 bases between the germline ends. The CDR3 sequence is CASRRHEAVNEQFF. DNA of the CDR3: TGTGCCAGCAGACGCCACGAAGCGGTCAATGAGCAGTTCTTC.

This clone is medium-sized. The J gene is TRBJ1-2, the V gene TRBV6-5; no clear D. The V end was cut by 0 bases, the J end by 7 bases, with 15 bases between. The CDR3 spans 15 residues. Germline V lookup: CDR1 MNHEY, CDR2 SVGAGI. The CDR3 loop reads CASSYSLGSGSGYTF. CDR3 in DNA: TGTGCCAGCAGTTACTCTCTAGGGAGTGGGTCTGGCTACACCTTC.

The count of this clone is one. The chain uses TRBV6-1 and TRBJ2-7; no reliable D call. The CDR3 loop spans 13 amino acids. The V end was cut by 6 bases, the J end by 3 bases, with 12 bases between. Germline V gene lookup returns CDR1 MNHNS and CDR2 SASEGT. The CDR3, as DNA: TGTGCCAGCAGGGCAGGAAAAGACTACGAGCAGTACTTC. Residues: CASRAGKDYEQYF.

This clone has more than one count but fewer than ten. This chain uses TRBV7-9 with TRBJ2-3, with D tentatively TRBD2 (7 bases). CDR1 SEHNR and CDR2 FQNEAQ come from the germline V gene (reference sequence). This CDR3 is built from 14 residues. Between the trimmed V and J ends, which lost 1 base and 4 bases, there was a span of 9 bases. CDR3 region: CASSLGGGPDTQYF. The DNA for the CDR3 is TGTGCCAGCAGCTTAGGCGGGGGCCCAGATACGCAGTATTTT.

The chain links TRBV20-1 to TRBJ1-2; D is ambiguous. With 6 bases removed from V and 4 bases from J, the gap between germline ends came to 6 bases. The CDR3 has 10 amino acids. Germline V lookup: CDR1 DFQATT, CDR2 SNEGSKA (reference sequence). The CDR3 DNA reads TGCAGTGCCAACCTCTATGGCTACACCTTC. Encoded protein: CSANLYGYTF.

The chain joins TRBV25-1 to TRBJ1-1; D perhaps matches TRBD1 (5 bases). Trimming took off 1 base at V and 1 base at J, with 10 bases between the two ends. There are 15 residues in the CDR3. Germline assignment: CDR1 MGHDK and CDR2 SYGVNS. Here the CDR3 DNA reads TGTGCCAGCAGTGAATGGGGGGGGGAGAACACTGAAGCTTTCTTT. This sequence encodes CASSEWGGENTEAFF.

The rearrangement uses TRBV4-2 and TRBJ1-1; no clear D. CDR3 length: 15 residues. Germline V lookup: CDR1 LGHNA, CDR2 YNFKEQ. Trimming removed 0 bases at V and 1 base at J, with 9 bases between. CDR3 protein: CASSQDRWGNTEAFF. Written as DNA, the CDR3 is TGTGCCAGCAGCCAAGATCGGTGGGGGAACACTGAAGCTTTCTTT.

The chain joins TRBV6-6 to TRBJ1-4; TRBD1 agrees at 7 bases. CDR1 and CDR2 from the germline V gene are MNHNY and SVGAGI (reference sequence). The CDR3 is 16 residues long. V dropped 4 bases and J dropped 10; count of bases not matched to a gene: 15. This chain's CDR3 is CASSSLGETGEGKLFF. In nucleotides, the CDR3 is TGTGCCAGCAGTTCCCTAGGTGAAACAGGGGAAGGAAAACTGTTTTTT.

The chain couples TRBV6-4 to TRBJ1-5, with D hard to call. Per the germline V gene, CDR1 is MRHNA and CDR2 is SNTAGT. Trimming pared 9 bases from V and 0 bases from J, leaving 18 bases between. CDR3 length: 16 amino acids. In DNA, the CDR3 is TGTGCCAGAACCCTCCGGAGGGCTTATAGCAATCAGCCCCAGCATTTT. It yields the protein CARTLRRAYSNQPQHF.

J is TRBJ1-1 and V is TRBV6-5; unclear D gene. The CDR3 length is 12 residues. The germline CDR1 and CDR2 sequences are MNHEY and SVGAGI. V was pared by 5 bases and J by 1 base, with 5 bases between. The CDR3 loop reads CASSLRNTEAFF. The DNA of the CDR3 is TGTGCCAGCAGTCTTAGGAACACTGAAGCTTTCTTT.

The chain carries TRBV2 and TRBJ1-5; 7 nucleotides match TRBD1. V shed 6 bases, J shed 4 bases, and the junction held 3 bases outside the gene matches. The V gene's germline CDR1 is SNHLY and CDR2 FYNNEI. The CDR3 spans 13 residues. The chain's CDR3 is CASRAGGNQPQHF. The CDR3 DNA sequence: TGTGCCAGCAGAGCAGGGGGGAATCAGCCCCAGCATTTT.

The V and J genes are TRBV2 and TRBJ2-5, with D perhaps matching TRBD2 (6 bases). Trimming stripped 1 base from V and 4 bases from J, with 10 bases between. The germline gives CDR1 SNHLY, CDR2 FYNNEI. The CDR3 runs to 14 residues. CDR3 protein: CASSEGGGGETQYF. The CDR3 DNA follows: TGTGCCAGCAGTGAAGGGGGAGGTGGAGAGACCCAGTACTTC.

The V gene is TRBV7-2, the J gene TRBJ2-1, with TRBD2 matching over 7 bases. CDR1 is SGHTA, CDR2 FQGNSA, per germline. This CDR3 is 15 amino acids long. With 5 bases clipped from V and 7 bases from J, the junction kept 11 bases outside the gene matches. The CDR3 sequence: CASSQDISGPNEQFF. In DNA, the CDR3 is TGTGCCAGCAGCCAAGATATTAGCGGGCCAAATGAGCAGTTCTTC.

This clone has a single count. This sequence joins TRBV27 and TRBJ2-5; D could derive from TRBD1 or TRBD2 (6 bases each). Trimming stripped 2 bases from V and 5 bases from J, with 15 bases between. Germline-derived CDR1 and CDR2 are MNHEY and SMNVEV (reference sequence). The CDR3 contains 15 residues. CDR3 protein: CASSLGSGAWETQYF. DNA for the CDR3: TGTGCCAGCAGTTTAGGTTCGGGGGCATGGGAGACCCAGTACTTC.

The chain employs TRBV19 and TRBJ2-2, with 10 bases identical to TRBD2. CDR1 and CDR2 from the germline V gene are LNHDA and SQIVND (reference sequence). Losses at the gene ends were 3 bases for V and 4 bases for J; bases not matched to a gene: 5. The CDR3 has 16 amino acids. The CDR3 loop is CASSMYLAGGTGELFF. The CDR3 DNA follows: TGTGCCAGTAGTATGTATTTAGCGGGGGGCACCGGGGAGCTGTTTTTT.

The chain combines TRBV6-6 with TRBJ1-5; D may be TRBD1 (5 bases). The CDR3 length is 16 residues. V lost 4 bases, J lost 1 base, and 14 bases lay in between. Germline-derived CDR1 and CDR2 are MNHNY and SVGAGI (reference sequence). This CDR3 reads CASSFIPRVSNQPQHF. The CDR3 DNA reads TGTGCCAGCAGTTTCATCCCCAGGGTGAGCAATCAGCCCCAGCATTTT.

V and J are TRBV19 and TRBJ2-5; D is undetermined. Trimming stripped 3 bases from V and 3 bases from J, with 11 bases between. CDR3 size: 14 residues. Germline V gene sequence: CDR1 LNHDA, CDR2 SQIVND (reference sequence). The CDR3 reads CASSIGAAEETQYF. The CDR3 bases are TGTGCCAGTAGTATTGGAGCAGCCGAAGAGACCCAGTACTTC. Combining the CDR3 with reference TRBV19 and TRBJ2-5 gives the whole variable domain DGGITQSPKYLFRKEGQNVTLSCEQNLNHDAMYWYRQDPGQGLRLIYYSQIVNDFQKGDIAEGYSVSREKKESFPLTVTSAQKNPTAFYLCASSIGAAEETQYFGPGTRLLVL.

The genes are TRBV7-8 and TRBJ1-4; maybe TRBD1 (6 bases). In germline, CDR1 is SGHVS, CDR2 FQNEAQ. V lost 5 bases and J lost 4, with 17 bases in between. There are 16 residues in the CDR3. CDR3 DNA: TGTGCCAGCAGCCCCCGGACAGCCGTTCTTAATGAAAAACTGTTTTTT. This translates into CASSPRTAVLNEKLFF.

This clone showed up just a few times. J is TRBJ1-1 and V is TRBV25-1; 7 bases align to TRBD1. V shed 4 bases and J 6 bases; nucleotides not matched to a gene: 5. CDR1 and CDR2 (germline): MGHDK, SYGVNS. This CDR3 region has 13 residues. The CDR3 DNA is TGTGCCAGCAGTGCCCAGGGGGGGGCTGAAGCTTTCTTT. Encoded protein: CASSAQGGAEAFF.

This clone showed up just a few times. This chain joins TRBV7-2 and TRBJ1-6; D ambiguous. V lost 8 bases, J lost 3 bases, and 11 bases lay in between. Germline values: CDR1 SGHTA, CDR2 FQGNSA. CDR3 length: 14 amino acids. The DNA for the CDR3 is TGTGCCAGCTCCGAGGAGGTCTATAATTCACCCCTCCACTTT. It is translated as CASSEEVYNSPLHF.